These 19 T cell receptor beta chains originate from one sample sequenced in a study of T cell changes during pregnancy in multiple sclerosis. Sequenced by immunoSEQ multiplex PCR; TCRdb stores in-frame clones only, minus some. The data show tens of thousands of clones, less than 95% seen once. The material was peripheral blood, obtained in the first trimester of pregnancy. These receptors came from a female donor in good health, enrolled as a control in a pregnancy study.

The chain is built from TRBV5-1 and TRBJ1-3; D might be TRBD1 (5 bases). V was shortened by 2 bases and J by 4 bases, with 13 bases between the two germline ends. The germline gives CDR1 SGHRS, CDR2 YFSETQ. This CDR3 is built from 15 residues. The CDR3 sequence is CASSFEGLQGNTIYF. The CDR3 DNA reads TGCGCCAGCAGCTTCGAGGGACTGCAGGGAAACACCATATATTTT. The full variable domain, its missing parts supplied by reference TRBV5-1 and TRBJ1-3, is KAGVTQTPRYLIKTRGQQVTLSCSPISGHRSVSWYQQTPGQGLQFLFEYFSETQRNKGNFPGRFSGRQFSNSRSEMNVSTLELGDSALYLCASSFEGLQGNTIYFGEGSWLTVV.

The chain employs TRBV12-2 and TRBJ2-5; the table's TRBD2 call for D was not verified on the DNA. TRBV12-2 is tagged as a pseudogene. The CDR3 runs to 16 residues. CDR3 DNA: TGTGCAAGTCGCCTGCGACTAGCGGGGGAACAAGAGACCCAGTACTTC. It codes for CASRLRLAGEQETQYF.

CDR3 residues: CASSYREHGYTF. CDR3 bases: TGTGCCAGCAGTTACAGGGAGCATGGCTACACCTTC. The rearrangement links TRBV6-5 to TRBJ1-2, with D uncertain. Germline-derived CDR1 and CDR2 are MNHEY and SVGAGI. The CDR3 spans 12 residues. Between the trimmed V and J ends, which lost 2 bases and 6 bases, there was a span of 7 bases.

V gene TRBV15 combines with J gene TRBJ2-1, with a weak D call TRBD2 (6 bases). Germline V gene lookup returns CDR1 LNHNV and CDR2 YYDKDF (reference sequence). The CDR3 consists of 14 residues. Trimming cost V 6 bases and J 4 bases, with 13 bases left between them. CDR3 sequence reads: CATREGGAYNEQFF. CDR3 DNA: TGTGCCACCAGAGAGGGCGGGGCGTACAATGAGCAGTTCTTC.

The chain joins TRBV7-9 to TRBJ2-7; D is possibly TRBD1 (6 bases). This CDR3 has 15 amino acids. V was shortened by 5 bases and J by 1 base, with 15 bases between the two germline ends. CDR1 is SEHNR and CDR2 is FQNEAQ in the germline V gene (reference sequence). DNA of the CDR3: TGTGCCAGCAGCCCCATCCGGACAGCATCCTACGAGCAGTACTTC. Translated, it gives CASSPIRTASYEQYF.

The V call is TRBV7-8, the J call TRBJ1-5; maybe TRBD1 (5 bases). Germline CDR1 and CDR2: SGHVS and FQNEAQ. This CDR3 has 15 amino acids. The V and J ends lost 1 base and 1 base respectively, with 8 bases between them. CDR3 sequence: CASSLEGNSNQPQHF. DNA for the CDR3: TGTGCCAGCAGCTTAGAGGGGAACAGCAATCAGCCCCAGCATTTT. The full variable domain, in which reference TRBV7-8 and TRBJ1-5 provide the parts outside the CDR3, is GAGVSQSPRYKVAKRGQDVALRCDPISGHVSLFWYQQALGQGPEFLTYFQNEAQLDKSGLPSDRFFAERPEGSVSTLKIQRTQQEDSAVYLCASSLEGNSNQPQHFGDGTRLSIL.

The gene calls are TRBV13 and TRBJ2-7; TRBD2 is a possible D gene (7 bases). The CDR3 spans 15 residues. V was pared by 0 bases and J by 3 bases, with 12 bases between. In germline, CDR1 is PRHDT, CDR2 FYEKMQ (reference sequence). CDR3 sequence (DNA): TGTGCCAGCAGCTTAGGACGGGGAGGGGGCTACGAGCAGTACTTC. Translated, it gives CASSLGRGGGYEQYF. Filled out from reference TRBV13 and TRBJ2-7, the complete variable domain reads AAGVIQSPRHLIKEKRETATLKCYPIPRHDTVYWYQQGPGQDPQFLISFYEKMQSDKGSIPDRFSAQQFSDYHSELNMSSLELGDSALYFCASSLGRGGGYEQYFGPGTRLTVT.

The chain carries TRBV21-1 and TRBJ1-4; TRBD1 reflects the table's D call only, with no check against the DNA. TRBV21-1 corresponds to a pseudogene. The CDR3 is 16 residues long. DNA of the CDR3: TGTGCCAGCAGCAAAGGGACAGGGCCCCATAATGAAAAACTGTTTTTT. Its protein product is CASSKGTGPHNEKLFF.

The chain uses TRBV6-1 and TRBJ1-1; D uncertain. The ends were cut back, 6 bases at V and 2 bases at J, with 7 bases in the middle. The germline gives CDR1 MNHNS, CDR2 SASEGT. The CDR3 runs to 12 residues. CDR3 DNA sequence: TGTGCCAGCAGGGACTTTAACACTGAAGCTTTCTTT. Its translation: CASRDFNTEAFF.

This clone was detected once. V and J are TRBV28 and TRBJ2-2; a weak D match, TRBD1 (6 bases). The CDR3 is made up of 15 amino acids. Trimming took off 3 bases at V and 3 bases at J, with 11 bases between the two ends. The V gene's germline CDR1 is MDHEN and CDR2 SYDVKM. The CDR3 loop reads CASSFWDMDTGELFF. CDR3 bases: TGTGCCAGCAGTTTTTGGGACATGGACACCGGGGAGCTGTTTTTT.

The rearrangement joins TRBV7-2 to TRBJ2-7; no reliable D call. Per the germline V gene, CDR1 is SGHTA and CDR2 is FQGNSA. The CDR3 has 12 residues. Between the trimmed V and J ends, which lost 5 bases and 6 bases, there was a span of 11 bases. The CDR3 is CASSPTVPEQYF. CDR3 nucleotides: TGTGCCAGCAGCCCTACCGTCCCCGAGCAGTACTTC.

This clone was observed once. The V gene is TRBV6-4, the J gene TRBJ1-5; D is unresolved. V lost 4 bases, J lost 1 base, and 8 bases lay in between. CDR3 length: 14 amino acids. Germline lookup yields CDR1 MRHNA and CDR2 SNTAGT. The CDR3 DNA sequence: TGTGCCAGCAGTGCCGAGGTGAGCAATCAGCCCCAGCATTTT. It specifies CASSAEVSNQPQHF.

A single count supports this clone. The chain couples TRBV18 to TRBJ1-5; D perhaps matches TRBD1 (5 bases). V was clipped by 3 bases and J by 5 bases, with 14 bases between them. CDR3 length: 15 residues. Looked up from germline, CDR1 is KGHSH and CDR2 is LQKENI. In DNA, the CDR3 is TGTGCCAGCTCACCTCATCAGGGCTTCGATCAGCCCCAGCATTTT. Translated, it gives CASSPHQGFDQPQHF.

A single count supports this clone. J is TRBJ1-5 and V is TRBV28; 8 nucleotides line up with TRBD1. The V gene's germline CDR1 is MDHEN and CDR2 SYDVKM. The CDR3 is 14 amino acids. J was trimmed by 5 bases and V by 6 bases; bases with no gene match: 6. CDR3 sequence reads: CASRSTGVYQPQHF. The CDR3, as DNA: TGTGCCAGCAGGTCGACAGGGGTTTATCAGCCCCAGCATTTT.

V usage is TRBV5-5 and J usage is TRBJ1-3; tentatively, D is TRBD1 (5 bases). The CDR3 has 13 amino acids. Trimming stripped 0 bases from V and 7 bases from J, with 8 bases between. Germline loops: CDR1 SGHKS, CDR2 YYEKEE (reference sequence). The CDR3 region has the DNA TGTGCCAGCAGCTTGGGACAGATTAACACCATATATTTT. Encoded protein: CASSLGQINTIYF.

Here the CDR3 DNA reads TGCGCCAGCAGCTTGGAGGGGAGGGAGCAGTTCTTC. This sequence encodes CASSLEGREQFF. The chain employs TRBV5-1 and TRBJ2-1, with TRBD2 as a possible D gene (6 bases). CDR3 size: 12 residues. Germline V gene sequence: CDR1 SGHRS, CDR2 YFSETQ. Trimming took 0 bases from V and 10 from J, leaving 8 bases between them.

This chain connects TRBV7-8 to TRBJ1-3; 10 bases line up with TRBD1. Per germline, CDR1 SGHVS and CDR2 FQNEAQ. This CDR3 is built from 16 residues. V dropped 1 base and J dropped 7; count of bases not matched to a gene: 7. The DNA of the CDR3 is TGTGCCAGCAGCTTAGGTGGACAGGGGGAAGTGAACACCATATATTTT. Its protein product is CASSLGGQGEVNTIYF.

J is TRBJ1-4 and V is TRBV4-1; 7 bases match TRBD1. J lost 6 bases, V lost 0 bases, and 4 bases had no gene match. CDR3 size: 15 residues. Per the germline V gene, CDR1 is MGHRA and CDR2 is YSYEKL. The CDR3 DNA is TGCGCCAGCAGCCAAGACAGGGGGAGTGATGAAAAACTGTTTTTT. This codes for CASSQDRGSDEKLFF.

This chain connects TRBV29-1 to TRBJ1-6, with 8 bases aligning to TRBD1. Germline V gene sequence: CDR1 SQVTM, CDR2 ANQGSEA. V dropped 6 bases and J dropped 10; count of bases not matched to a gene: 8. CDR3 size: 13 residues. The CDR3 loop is CSVRTGTDSPLHF. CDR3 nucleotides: TGCAGCGTCCGGACAGGGACGGACTCACCCCTCCACTTT.